A single sample gave rise to the 15 T cell receptor beta chains below, sequenced in a study of cytomegalovirus exposure and HLA in healthy donors (dated by TCRdb to 2016 to 2017). Libraries were prepared through the immunoSEQ multiplex PCR assay. For the multiplex PCR, a mixture combining 60 forward primers for TCR Vbeta segments and 13 reverse primers for TCR Jbeta segments was used. Held by TCRdb, this immuneACCESS table contains in-frame sequences only and omits some clones. Under half of the omission traces to an unresolved V gene where checked; the cause of the rest is unknown. This sample is represented by approximately 160,000 clones; about 76% of them were singletons. The ten largest clones represent roughly 7% of the sample. The sequenced sample was PBMCs. These receptors all stem from a male donor in good health and CMV-seropositive.

This clone was counted a few times. This chain joins TRBV6-1 and TRBJ2-2; D gene ambiguous. Germline-derived CDR1 and CDR2 are MNHNS and SASEGT. V dropped 4 bases and J dropped 0 bases, with 12 bases sitting between them. The CDR3 has 16 residues. Here the CDR3 reads CASSARLRPNTGELFF. Here the CDR3 DNA reads TGTGCCAGCAGTGCCCGGTTGAGGCCGAACACCGGGGAGCTGTTTTTT.

The J gene is TRBJ2-1, the V gene TRBV19; TRBD1 agrees at 8 bases. The CDR3 extends over 15 amino acids. The ends lost 5 bases at V and 3 bases at J; junction bases unmatched: 6. Per the germline V gene, CDR1 is LNHDA and CDR2 is SQIVND (reference sequence). The CDR3 loop reads CASSAGTGFYNEQFF. The CDR3 DNA reads TGTGCCAGTAGTGCCGGGACAGGATTCTACAATGAGCAGTTCTTC.

The V and J genes are TRBV9 and TRBJ1-3; D is undetermined. This CDR3 comprises 15 residues. Germline-derived CDR1 and CDR2 are SGDLS and YYNGEE. V was cut by 4 bases and J by 2 bases, with 13 bases left in between. This CDR3 is CASSIEASTGNTIYF. The CDR3 DNA sequence: TGTGCCAGCAGCATCGAGGCTAGCACTGGAAACACCATATATTTT.

This clone was picked up a small number of times. The CDR3 is CASGLERYQGLASQETQYF. For the CDR3, the DNA is TGTGCTAGTGGTTTGGAGAGGTACCAAGGACTCGCGAGTCAAGAGACCCAGTACTTC. V is TRBV12-5 and J is TRBJ2-5, with TRBD2 as a possible D gene (5 bases). This CDR3 contains 19 residues. CDR1 is LGHNT and CDR2 is FRNRAP in the germline V gene. Trimming shortened V by 1 base and J by 2 bases, and 23 bases separated the two germline ends. Full variable domain (outside the CDR3, taken from reference TRBV12-5 and TRBJ2-5): DARVTQTPRHKVTEMGQEVTMRCQPILGHNTVFWYRQTMMQGLELLAYFRNRAPLDDSGMPKDRFSAEMPDATLATLKIQPSEPRDSAVYFCASGLERYQGLASQETQYFGPGTRLLVL.

CDR3 protein: CAWSPILRYGYTF. The DNA of the CDR3 is TGTGCCTGGAGCCCTATCCTCCGGTATGGCTACACCTTC. The chain links TRBV30 to TRBJ1-2; D call uncertain. Trimming removed 3 bases at V and 5 bases at J, with 13 bases between. In germline, CDR1 is GTSNPN, CDR2 SVGIG (reference sequence). This CDR3 is built from 13 residues.

This chain links TRBV30 with TRBJ2-7; D is perhaps TRBD2 (6 bases). The CDR3 length is 14 residues. V was shortened by 7 bases and J by 3 bases, with 19 bases between the two germline ends. Per the germline V gene, CDR1 is GTSNPN and CDR2 is SVGIG (reference sequence). The CDR3 region is CALDSGRVVYEQYF. CDR3 in DNA: TGTGCCTTAGACAGCGGGCGCGTGGTCTACGAGCAGTACTTC.

This clone was observed once. The gene calls are TRBV21-1 and TRBJ1-2; the table's D call, TRBD1, has no DNA check behind it. TRBV21-1 is a pseudogene segment. CDR3 size: 12 residues. CDR3 protein: CASTFGTGGHTF. DNA of the CDR3: TGTGCCAGCACCTTTGGGACAGGGGGCCACACCTTC.

As to this clone: Its ends do not fully match the called genes, so a read error is possible. In the same sample, other DNA sequences code for this CDR3. The chain carries TRBV7-6 and TRBJ2-5; 12 nucleotides match TRBD2. This CDR3 region has 17 residues. Germline CDR1 reads SGHVS; CDR2 reads FNYEAQ. The CDR3 DNA sequence: TGTGCCAGCAGCTTAGGGCTAGCGGGGGGGCTTCTGGAGACCCAATACTTC. Protein product: CASSLGLAGGLLETQYF.

The chain carries TRBV11-2 and TRBJ1-2; D perhaps matches TRBD1 (5 bases). The CDR3 length is 16 residues. The germline gives CDR1 SGHAT, CDR2 FQNNGV. V was shortened by 1 base and J by 5 bases, with 17 bases between the two germline ends. CDR3 protein: CASSLGKGNRLYGYTF. DNA for the CDR3: TGTGCCAGCAGCTTAGGGAAGGGGAACCGGTTATATGGCTACACCTTC.

This rearrangement joins TRBV7-6 to TRBJ2-3, with 9 positions matching TRBD2. The CDR3 covers 15 residues. The V segment lost 4 bases and the J segment 7 bases; nucleotides outside the gene matches: 9. Germline loops: CDR1 SGHVS, CDR2 FNYEAQ. The CDR3 region has the DNA TGTGCCAGCAGCTCCGGGACTAGCTCAGGCCATACGCAGTATTTT. Translation: CASSSGTSSGHTQYF.

The chain recombines TRBV29-1 with TRBJ1-1; TRBD1 is a possible D gene (6 bases). Germline CDR1 and CDR2: SQVTM and ANQGSEA. The CDR3 runs to 13 residues. V gave up 5 bases and J gave up 5 bases, with 15 bases separating them. The CDR3 DNA sequence: TGCAGCGTTCCCTCGTACAGGGAAACTGAAGCTTTCTTT. Its translation is CSVPSYRETEAFF. The full variable domain, rest sourced from reference TRBV29-1 and TRBJ1-1, is SAVISQKPSRDICQRGTSLTIQCQVDSQVTMMFWYRQQPGQSLTLIATANQGSEATYESGFVIDKFPISRPNLTFSTLTVSNMSPEDSSIYLCSVPSYRETEAFFGQGTRLTVV.

The chain has TRBV7-6 and TRBJ2-7, with 7 bases that match TRBD1. Germline V gene data show CDR1 as SGHVS and CDR2 as FNYEAQ. The ends lost 0 bases at V and 1 base at J; junction bases unmatched: 3. The CDR3 contains 15 residues. The CDR3 DNA reads TGTGCCAGCAGCTTAGCTCCACAGGGGTCCTACGAGCAGTACTTC. Residues: CASSLAPQGSYEQYF. Using reference TRBV7-6 and TRBJ2-7 for the parts outside the CDR3, the full variable domain is GAGVSQSPRYKVTKRGQDVALRCDPISGHVSLYWYRQALGQGPEFLTYFNYEAQQDKSGLPNDRFSAERPEGSISTLTIQRTEQRDSAMYRCASSLAPQGSYEQYFGPGTRLTVT.

The chain is built from TRBV6-5 and TRBJ1-5; D uncertain. The CDR3 runs 13 residues. Trimming stripped 5 bases from V and 5 bases from J, with 10 bases between. CDR1 and CDR2 from the germline V gene are MNHEY and SVGAGI. The CDR3 coding sequence is TGTGCCAGCAGTCTCCCAGGTGATCAGCCCCAGCATTTT. Amino acid sequence: CASSLPGDQPQHF.

The chain recombines TRBV2 with TRBJ2-7; 9 bases agree with TRBD2. Per the germline V gene, CDR1 is SNHLY and CDR2 is FYNNEI. This CDR3 has 15 residues. The trim removed 3 bases at V and 2 bases at J, leaving 5 bases unmatched. The CDR3 sequence is CASSDERGVTYEQYF. The CDR3 bases are TGTGCCAGCAGTGACGAGCGGGGGGTTACCTACGAGCAGTACTTC.

CDR3 bases: TGCAGCGTTTCCCCCTTCCAGGGGGACAATGAGCAGTTCTTC. Its translation: CSVSPFQGDNEQFF. V and J are TRBV29-1 and TRBJ2-1, with TRBD1 identical over 7 bases. CDR3 length equals 14 residues. The V gene end was trimmed by 5 bases and the J gene end by 5 bases; junction bases not matched to a gene: 9. The germline V gene has CDR1 SQVTM and CDR2 ANQGSEA.